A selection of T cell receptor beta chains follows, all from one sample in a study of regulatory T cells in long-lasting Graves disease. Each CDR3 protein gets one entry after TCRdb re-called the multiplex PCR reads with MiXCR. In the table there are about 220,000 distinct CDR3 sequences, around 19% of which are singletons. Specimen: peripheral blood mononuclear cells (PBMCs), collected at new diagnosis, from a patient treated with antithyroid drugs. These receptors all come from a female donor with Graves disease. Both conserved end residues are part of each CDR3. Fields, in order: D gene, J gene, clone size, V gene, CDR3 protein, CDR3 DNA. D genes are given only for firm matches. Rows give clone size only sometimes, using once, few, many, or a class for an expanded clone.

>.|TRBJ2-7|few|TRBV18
CASSPVGDFSYEQYF
TGTGCCAGCTCACCTGTGGGGGACTTTTCCTACGAGCAGTACTTC
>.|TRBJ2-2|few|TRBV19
CASSIGWGSTGELFF
TGTGCCAGTAGTATAGGGTGGGGGAGCACCGGGGAGCTGTTTTTT
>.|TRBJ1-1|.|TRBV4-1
CASIQDQGREAFF
TGCGCCAGCATCCAGGACCAGGGGCGTGAAGCTTTCTTT
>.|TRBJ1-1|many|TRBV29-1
CSVVRLGGPNTEAFF
TGCAGCGTTGTTAGATTAGGAGGACCGAACACTGAAGCTTTCTTT
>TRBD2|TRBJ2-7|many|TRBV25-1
CASSVRTSVHEQYF
TGTGCCAGCAGCGTTCGGACTAGCGTACACGAGCAGTACTTC
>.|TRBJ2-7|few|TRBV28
CASSSPSGALYEQYF
TGTGCCAGCAGTTCGCCCTCAGGGGCCCTCTACGAGCAGTACTTC
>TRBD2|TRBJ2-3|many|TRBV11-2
CASSPTSGRADTQYF
TGTGCCAGCAGCCCGACTAGCGGGAGGGCCGATACGCAGTATTTT
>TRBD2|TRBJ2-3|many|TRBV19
CASTREGNTDTQYF
TGTGCCAGTACGCGGGAGGGAAACACAGATACGCAGTATTTT
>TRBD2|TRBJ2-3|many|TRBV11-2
CASSPYLAGDADTQYF
TGTGCCAGCAGCCCCTACCTAGCGGGAGACGCAGATACGCAGTATTTT
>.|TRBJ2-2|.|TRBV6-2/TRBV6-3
CASILAVTGELFF
TGTGCCAGCATTTTAGCTGTCACCGGGGAGCTGTTTTTT
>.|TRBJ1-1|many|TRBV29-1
CSVVRPFF
TGCAGCGTTGTTCGGCCTTTCTTT
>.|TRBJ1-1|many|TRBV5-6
CASSLLETAMNTEAFF
TGTGCCAGCAGCTTGTTAGAGACAGCCATGAACACTGAAGCTTTCTTT
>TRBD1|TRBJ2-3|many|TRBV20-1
CSARDLRTGGGTDTQYF
TGCAGTGCTAGAGATTTGCGGACAGGTGGGGGCACAGATACGCAGTATTTT
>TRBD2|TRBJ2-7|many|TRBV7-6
CASSPMTSGSSEQYF
TGTGCCAGCAGCCCAATGACTAGCGGGAGTAGCGAGCAGTACTTC
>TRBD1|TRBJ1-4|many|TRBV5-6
CASSLVGTGKEKLFF
TGTGCCAGCAGCTTGGTAGGGACAGGGAAGGAAAAACTGTTTTTT
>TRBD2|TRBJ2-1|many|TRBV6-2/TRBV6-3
CASSSKLATTYNEQFF
TGTGCCAGCAGCAGTAAACTAGCGACAACCTACAATGAGCAGTTCTTC
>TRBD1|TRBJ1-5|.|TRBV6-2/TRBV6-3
CASSERWDRAGQPQHF
TGTGCCAGCAGTGAAAGATGGGACAGGGCGGGTCAGCCCCAGCATTTT
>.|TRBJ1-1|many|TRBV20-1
CSATQGGTEAFF
TGCAGTGCTACTCAGGGTGGCACTGAAGCTTTCTTT
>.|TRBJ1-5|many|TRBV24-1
CATGETDNGQPQHF
TGTGCCACCGGGGAGACAGATAATGGTCAGCCCCAGCATTTT
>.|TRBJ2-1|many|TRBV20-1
CSAREDRRSYNEQFF
TGCAGTGCTAGAGAGGACCGACGCTCCTACAATGAGCAGTTCTTC
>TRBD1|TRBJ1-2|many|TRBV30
CAWSVSGGSSYGYTF
TGTGCCTGGAGTGTATCAGGGGGCTCTAGCTATGGCTACACCTTC
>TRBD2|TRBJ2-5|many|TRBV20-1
CSVPSATSGEETQYF
TGCAGTGTCCCCTCGGCGACTAGCGGGGAAGAGACCCAGTACTTC
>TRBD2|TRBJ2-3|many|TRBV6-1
CASSGLAGADTQYF
TGTGCCAGCAGTGGCCTAGCGGGAGCGGATACGCAGTATTTT
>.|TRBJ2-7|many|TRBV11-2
CASSLIGDEQYF
TGTGCCAGCAGCTTAATAGGGGACGAGCAGTACTTC
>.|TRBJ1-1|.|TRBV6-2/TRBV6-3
CASSYSGRRAEAFF
TGTGCCAGCAGTTACTCAGGGAGGAGAGCTGAAGCTTTCTTT
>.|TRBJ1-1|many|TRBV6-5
CASRYLSRANGFGTEAFF
TGTGCCAGCAGATACCTCTCAAGGGCCAATGGGTTTGGCACTGAAGCTTTCTTT
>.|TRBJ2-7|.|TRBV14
CASSHGFYSEQYF
TGTGCCAGCAGCCACGGGTTTTACTCCGAGCAGTACTTC
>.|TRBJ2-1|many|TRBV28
CASRPPRVGSSYNEQFF
TGTGCCAGCAGGCCGCCCAGGGTGGGGAGCTCCTACAATGAGCAGTTCTTC
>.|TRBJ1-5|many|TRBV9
CASSPSEGLNQPQHF
TGTGCCAGCAGCCCAAGTGAGGGGCTCAATCAGCCCCAGCATTTT
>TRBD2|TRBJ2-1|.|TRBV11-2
CASSTPSGTSEANNEQFF
TGTGCCAGCAGCACCCCGTCTGGGACTAGCGAGGCTAACAATGAGCAGTTCTTC
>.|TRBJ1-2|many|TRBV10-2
CASSEGLSLYTF
TGCGCCAGCAGTGAAGGTCTGAGTTTATACACCTTC
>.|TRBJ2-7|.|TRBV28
CASNQRNTYEQYF
TGTGCCAGCAATCAGCGAAATACCTACGAGCAGTACTTC
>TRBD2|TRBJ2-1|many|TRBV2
CASRGGLADEQFF
TGTGCCAGCAGGGGGGGACTAGCGGATGAGCAGTTCTTC
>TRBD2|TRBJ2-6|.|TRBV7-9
CASRLGTSGLSSGANVLTF
TGTGCCAGCAGACTAGGGACTAGCGGACTAAGCTCTGGGGCCAACGTCCTGACTTTC
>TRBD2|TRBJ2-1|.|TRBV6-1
CASTIGTSGVNEQFF
TGTGCCAGCACTATAGGGACTAGCGGGGTCAATGAGCAGTTCTTC
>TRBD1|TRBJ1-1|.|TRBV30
CAWSQGQLNTEAFF
TGTGCCTGGAGTCAGGGACAGCTGAACACTGAAGCTTTCTTT
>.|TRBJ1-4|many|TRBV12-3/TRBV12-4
CASSSGFPGRDEKLFF
TGTGCCAGCAGTTCAGGCTTCCCCGGGAGGGATGAAAAACTGTTTTTT
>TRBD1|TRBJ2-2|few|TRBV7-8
CASSSRDRASGELFF
TGTGCCAGCAGCTCCAGGGACAGGGCTTCCGGGGAGCTGTTTTTT
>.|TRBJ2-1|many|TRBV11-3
CASSLDPTAYNEQFF
TGTGCCAGCAGCTTAGACCCGACAGCCTACAATGAGCAGTTCTTC
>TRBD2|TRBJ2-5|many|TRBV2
CASSVGGAGETQYF
TGTGCCAGCAGTGTGGGGGGAGCGGGGGAGACCCAGTACTTC
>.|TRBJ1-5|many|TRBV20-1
CSARDLRQDGSAQHF
TGCAGTGCTAGAGATTTACGGCAGGACGGTTCAGCCCAGCATTTT
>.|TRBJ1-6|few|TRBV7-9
CASSLTLSPLHF
TGTGCCAGCAGCTTGACCCTTTCACCCCTCCACTTT
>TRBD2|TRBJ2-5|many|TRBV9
CASSARVGGLRETQYF
TGTGCCAGCAGCGCCCGGGTGGGAGGGTTAAGAGAGACCCAGTACTTC
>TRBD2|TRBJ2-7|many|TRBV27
CASKWASGPYEQYF
TGTGCCAGCAAGTGGGCTAGCGGTCCCTACGAGCAGTACTTC
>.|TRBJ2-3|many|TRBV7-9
CASSRLSADTQYF
TGTGCCAGCAGCCGACTATCTGCTGATACGCAGTATTTT
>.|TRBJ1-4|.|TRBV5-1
CASSLAPTSTSEKLFF
TGCGCCAGCAGCTTGGCCCCGACTAGCACAAGTGAAAAACTGTTTTTT
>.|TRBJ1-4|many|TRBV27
CASSLETRSEKLFF
TGTGCCAGCAGTTTAGAGACGAGGAGTGAAAAACTGTTTTTT
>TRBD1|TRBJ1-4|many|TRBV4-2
CASSQDPQGNEKLFF
TGTGCCAGCAGCCAAGATCCACAGGGGAATGAAAAACTGTTTTTT
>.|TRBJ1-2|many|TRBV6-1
CASSPLDRGIFYGYTF
TGTGCCAGCAGTCCTTTAGACCGGGGAATTTTCTATGGCTACACCTTC
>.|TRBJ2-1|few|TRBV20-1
CSAVDGSSYNEQFF
TGCAGTGCTGTAGACGGTTCCTCCTACAATGAGCAGTTCTTC
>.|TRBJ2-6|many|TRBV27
CASSLWAGGANVLTF
TGTGCCAGCAGTTTGTGGGCCGGGGGGGCCAACGTCCTGACTTTC
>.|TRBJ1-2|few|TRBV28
CASSLFAGALSYTF
TGTGCCAGCAGTTTATTCGCCGGGGCCCTAAGCTACACCTTC
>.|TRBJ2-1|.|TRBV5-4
CASSTGEGEQFF
TGTGCCAGCAGCACCGGAGAGGGTGAGCAGTTCTTC